This T cell receptor (beta chain) was sequenced during a study of lymphopenia after photon versus proton radiotherapy. Findings and caveats of the study: Proton therapy kept repertoires fairly stable, unlike photons, which gained effector/memory cells. In patients who died, overall survival fell as post-nadir TCR diversity dropped more. Oligoclonal CD8+ Temra expansion after nadir drove photon patients' diversity drop. Better survival with proton therapy was suggested as possible, not demonstrated.

As to this clone: The antigen remains undetermined.

Produced via immunoSEQ multiplex PCR; TCRdb's table is partial and in-frame only. This table holds approximately 170,000 clones, about nine tenths found once. Sequencing used peripheral blood, obtained from a patient treated with photon-based radiotherapy. The origin of this receptor is a man between 50 and 59 years old with gastric cancer.

CDR3 nucleotides: TGTGCCAGCAGCTTGGACAGGGGGGGCACAGATACGCAGTATTTT. Translation gives CASSLDRGGTDTQYF. This sequence joins TRBV7-2 and TRBJ2-3, with 10 bases lining up with TRBD1. Germline assignment: CDR1 SGHTA and CDR2 FQGNSA. The CDR3 extends over 15 amino acids. J was trimmed by 1 base and V by 3 bases; bases with no gene match: 1.